These 30 T cell receptor beta chains originate from one sample sequenced in a study of T cell repertoires in cytomegalovirus infection. TCRdb passed the reads through MiXCR, listing each CDR3 protein once. The data hold 100,000 or so distinct CDR3 sequences, with roughly a quarter observed a single time. Sequences were obtained from CD8+ T cells from PBMCs. These TCRs come from a human donor in good health (CMV status not recorded). Some clones in this sample may be carry-over from other donors' samples.

The table lists this clonotype with many counts. The J gene is TRBJ2-7, the V gene TRBV7-8; perhaps TRBD1 as D (5 bases). The V gene's germline CDR1 is SGHVS and CDR2 FQNEAQ. Trimming stripped 4 bases from V and 4 bases from J, with 8 bases between. CDR3 length: 12 residues. CDR3 bases: TGTGCCAGCAGCTCCTCAGGGTACGAGCAGTACTTC. Its protein product is CASSSSGYEQYF.

V usage is TRBV28 and J usage is TRBJ2-1; the D gene could be TRBD1 or TRBD2 (5 bases each). The CDR3 is 15 amino acids. CDR1 and CDR2 (germline): MDHEN, SYDVKM. V lost 7 bases and J 4 bases, leaving 17 bases between the germline ends. The CDR3 DNA is TGTGCCAGCACTCCAAGTCGGGGCGGTTACAATGAGCAGTTCTTC. Protein: CASTPSRGGYNEQFF.

The CDR3 reads CASRGPNTGELFF. The CDR3 DNA sequence: TGTGCCAGCAGGGGCCCGAACACCGGGGAGCTGTTTTTT. The chain carries TRBV12-3 or TRBV12-4 and TRBJ2-2, with D unresolved. The CDR3 spans 13 residues. The V end was cut by 6 bases, the J end by 0 bases, with 5 bases between.

This clonotype has a count of ten or more. The chain joins TRBV28 to TRBJ2-7; possibly TRBD1 for D (6 bases). Germline CDR1 is MDHEN and CDR2 is SYDVKM. The ends were cut back, 6 bases at V and 0 bases at J, with 9 bases in the middle. The CDR3 covers 13 residues. CDR3 region: CASRGDISYEQYF. The DNA for the CDR3 is TGTGCCAGCAGGGGGGACATCTCCTACGAGCAGTACTTC.

This clonotype was seen repeatedly, ten times or more. In DNA, the CDR3 is TGTGCCAGCAGCCTACAGCCTTATAGCAATCAGCCCCAGCATTTT. It yields the protein CASSLQPYSNQPQHF. The genes are TRBV7-2 and TRBJ1-5; D not resolved. This CDR3 has 15 amino acids. Trimming cost V 5 bases and J 0 bases, with 11 bases left between them. Germline V gene sequence: CDR1 SGHTA, CDR2 FQGNSA. Full variable domain (outside the CDR3, taken from reference TRBV7-2 and TRBJ1-5): GAGVSQSPSNKVTEKGKDVELRCDPISGHTALYWYRQSLGQGLEFLIYFQGNSAPDKSGLPSDRFSAERTGGSVSTLTIQRTQQEDSAVYLCASSLQPYSNQPQHFGDGTRLSIL.

This clonotype has just a few counts. J is TRBJ2-7 and V is TRBV14, with D perhaps TRBD2 (6 bases). CDR3 length: 12 amino acids. V dropped 3 bases and J dropped 3 bases, with 6 bases sitting between them. The germline V gene encodes CDR1 SGHDN and CDR2 FVKESK. The CDR3 region has the DNA TGTGCCAGCAGCCAGGACTACTACGAGCAGTACTTC. Translation: CASSQDYYEQYF.

V and J are TRBV27 and TRBJ2-1, with D hard to call. Trimming took 5 bases from V and 8 from J, leaving 10 bases between them. This CDR3 contains 12 residues. The germline V gene has CDR1 MNHEY and CDR2 SMNVEV (reference sequence). CDR3 nucleotide sequence: TGTGCCAGCAGTACTTTCCGGGATGAGCAGTTCTTC. It encodes CASSTFRDEQFF.

V gene TRBV7-6 combines with J gene TRBJ2-4; D not certain. The CDR3 totals 18 residues. The V end lost 4 bases, the J end lost 0 bases, and 19 bases lay between the germline ends. The germline V gene has CDR1 SGHVS and CDR2 FNYEAQ. CDR3 nucleotides: TGTGCCAGCAGCTCTAAGCCCCCTTGGGTGGAAGCCAAAAACATTCAGTACTTC. This translates into CASSSKPPWVEAKNIQYF.

This clonotype has at least ten counts. The V call is TRBV15, the J call TRBJ2-3, with 7 bases identical to TRBD2. CDR1 is LNHNV, CDR2 YYDKDF, per germline (reference sequence). The CDR3 covers 16 residues. Trimming cost V 0 bases and J 2 bases; bases outside gene matches: 5. The CDR3 DNA reads TGTGCCACCAGCAGAGATATGGGACTAAACACAGATACGCAGTATTTT. Protein: CATSRDMGLNTDTQYF.

The chain carries TRBV20-1 and TRBJ2-1; 11 positions agree with TRBD2. The trim removed 6 bases at V and 4 bases at J, leaving 5 bases unmatched. This CDR3 is 14 amino acids long. Germline CDR1 and CDR2: DFQATT and SNEGSKA (reference sequence). CDR3 protein: CSAVTSGTYNEQFF. The CDR3 region has the DNA TGCAGTGCAGTGACTAGCGGGACGTACAATGAGCAGTTCTTC.

This clonotype showed up many times. The rearrangement links TRBV11-2 to TRBJ2-1; tentatively, D is TRBD2 (6 bases). The CDR3 runs to 17 residues. Trimming removed 4 bases at V and 5 bases at J, with 21 bases between. CDR1 is SGHAT and CDR2 is FQNNGV in the germline V gene. In DNA, the CDR3 is TGTGCCAGCAGCTGGTACCCTTTCGCGGGGCCAAACAATGAGCAGTTCTTC. Protein sequence: CASSWYPFAGPNNEQFF.

With regard to this clonotype: Because the CDR3 is missing its conserved closing phenylalanine or tryptophan, this is likely a read error. The chain combines TRBV19 with TRBJ2-1, with D possibly matching TRBD2 (5 bases). This CDR3 has 15 residues. Germline CDR1 reads LNHDA; CDR2 reads SQIVND (reference sequence). V lost 7 bases to trimming and J lost 5 bases, with 18 bases between them. The CDR3 sequence is CASTTDLSHHNEQFL. The DNA for the CDR3 is TGTGCCAGTACCACGGACTTGTCCCATCACAATGAGCAGTTCCTC.

This clonotype is labeled medium-sized. V is TRBV7-2 and J is TRBJ1-6, with a weak D call TRBD1 (5 bases). Per the germline V gene, CDR1 is SGHTA and CDR2 is FQGNSA. The CDR3 is 15 residues long. Trimming took off 2 bases at V and 7 bases at J, with 12 bases between the two ends. In DNA, the CDR3 is TGTGCCAGCAGCTTAAGCCAGGGAGGCAATTCACCCCTCCACTTT. Translated: CASSLSQGGNSPLHF.

This clonotype was found many times. The genes are TRBV11-2 and TRBJ2-1; 9 bases align to TRBD2. The CDR3 length is 17 residues. V trimming: 4 bases; J trimming: 5 bases; junction bases outside the gene matches: 12. Per the germline V gene, CDR1 is SGHAT and CDR2 is FQNNGV. CDR3 region: CASSSFSAGGIHNEQFF. The CDR3 nucleotides read TGTGCCAGCAGCTCTTTCTCAGCGGGAGGTATCCACAATGAGCAGTTCTTC. The whole variable domain, filled in from reference TRBV11-2 and TRBJ2-1, reads EAGVAQSPRYKIIEKRQSVAFWCNPISGHATLYWYQQILGQGPKLLIQFQNNGVVDDSQLPKDRFSAERLKGVDSTLKIQPAKLEDSAVYLCASSSFSAGGIHNEQFFGPGTRLTVL.

This chain uses TRBV20-1 with TRBJ2-7; D call uncertain. Germline V gene sequence: CDR1 DFQATT, CDR2 SNEGSKA (reference sequence). The CDR3 spans 14 residues. V lost 6 bases, J lost 2 bases, and 17 bases lay in between. The CDR3 DNA reads TGCAGTGCCCTGGATATCCTCTCCGCCTACGAGCAGTACTTC. Translated, it gives CSALDILSAYEQYF.

This clonotype has more than one count but fewer than ten. The V call is TRBV14, the J call TRBJ2-5, with 8 bases matching TRBD2. The CDR3 loop spans 17 amino acids. V shed 0 bases and J 0 bases; nucleotides not matched to a gene: 6. The germline V gene encodes CDR1 SGHDN and CDR2 FVKESK. DNA of the CDR3: TGTGCCAGCAGCCAAGATCGGGTAGCGGGATACCAAGAGACCCAGTACTTC. It codes for CASSQDRVAGYQETQYF.

The J gene is TRBJ2-5, the V gene TRBV10-3; 11 bases line up with TRBD2. Per the germline V gene, CDR1 is ENHRY and CDR2 is SYGVKD. The CDR3 runs to 15 residues. V lost 9 bases and J lost 4; bases outside the gene matches: 10. The CDR3 is CAILRLAGFRETQYF. The CDR3 coding sequence is TGTGCCATACTACGACTAGCGGGATTCCGAGAGACCCAGTACTTC.

The genes are TRBV4-1 and TRBJ2-1, with TRBD2 identical over 10 bases. The CDR3 contains 15 residues. Germline V gene sequence: CDR1 MGHRA, CDR2 YSYEKL. V trimming: 0 bases; J trimming: 6 bases; junction bases outside the gene matches: 2. CDR3 sequence reads: CASSQEPSGSNEQFF. CDR3 in DNA: TGCGCCAGCAGCCAAGAGCCTAGCGGGAGCAATGAGCAGTTCTTC.

This clonotype was counted a few times. The rearrangement links TRBV3-1 to TRBJ2-7; 8 positions match TRBD1. This CDR3 has 17 amino acids. Germline CDR1 is LGHDT and CDR2 is YNNKEL (reference sequence). Trimming at V came to 4 bases and at J to 1 base, leaving 12 bases not matched to a gene. This CDR3 reads CASSREATGQESYEQYF. The CDR3 DNA follows: TGTGCCAGCAGCCGAGAAGCCACGGGACAGGAATCCTACGAGCAGTACTTC.

This clonotype was seen only a few times. The chain has TRBV6-2 or TRBV6-3 and TRBJ2-1; maybe TRBD2 (6 bases). The CDR3 loop spans 15 amino acids. The ends were cut back, 2 bases at V and 9 bases at J, with 17 bases in the middle. Germline V CDR1 and CDR2: MNHEY, SVGEGT. CDR3 sequence: CASSYPRGGKAEQFF. For the CDR3, the DNA is TGTGCCAGCAGTTACCCGCGCGGCGGGAAGGCTGAGCAGTTCTTC.

The sample holds many counts of this clonotype. The rearrangement links TRBV11-2 to TRBJ1-2; TRBD1 is a possible D gene (5 bases). The CDR3 has 14 residues. The germline V gene has CDR1 SGHAT and CDR2 FQNNGV. The V gene lost 4 bases and the J gene lost 2 bases, with 11 bases spanning the gap. The CDR3 coding sequence is TGTGCCAGCAGCTCACCGGGACTGAACTATGGCTACACCTTC. It encodes CASSSPGLNYGYTF. Full variable domain (rest looked up from reference TRBV11-2 and TRBJ1-2): EAGVAQSPRYKIIEKRQSVAFWCNPISGHATLYWYQQILGQGPKLLIQFQNNGVVDDSQLPKDRFSAERLKGVDSTLKIQPAKLEDSAVYLCASSSPGLNYGYTFGSGTRLTVV.

This clonotype was detected only a few times. The chain uses TRBV15 and TRBJ1-2, with 11 nucleotides matching TRBD1. This CDR3 has 17 amino acids. With 2 bases clipped from V and 4 bases from J, the junction kept 9 bases outside the gene matches. Germline values: CDR1 LNHNV, CDR2 YYDKDF (reference sequence). In DNA form, the CDR3 reads TGTGCCACCAGCAGAAACGTCGGACAGGGGGCCGTCTATGGCTACACCTTC. This codes for CATSRNVGQGAVYGYTF.

CDR3 coding DNA: TGTGCCAGCAGCCTCGCGGCCGGGACAGGAGGCCATGGGCAGTTCTTC. This sequence encodes CASSLAAGTGGHGQFF. The chain uses TRBV4-2 and TRBJ2-1; 8 positions match TRBD1. J lost 12 bases, V lost 4 bases, and 17 bases had no gene match. Germline loops: CDR1 LGHNA, CDR2 YNFKEQ. The CDR3 has 16 amino acids.

This clonotype came up a few times. The chain links TRBV6-2 or TRBV6-3 to TRBJ2-3; D might be TRBD2 (6 bases). The CDR3 loop spans 13 amino acids. In germline, CDR1 is MNHEY, CDR2 SVGEGT. Trimming left V 3 bases short and J 3 bases short, with 7 bases between. The CDR3 reads CASSYRETDTQYF. The CDR3 nucleotides are TGTGCCAGCAGTTATCGGGAGACAGATACGCAGTATTTT.

In its sample, this clonotype was seen many times. The chain employs TRBV4-3 and TRBJ2-1; D is perhaps TRBD1 (5 bases). Germline lookup yields CDR1 LGHNA and CDR2 YSLEER. V lost 2 bases and J 0 bases, leaving 8 bases between the germline ends. There are 15 residues in the CDR3. CDR3 in amino acids: CASSQYDSSYNEQFF. DNA of the CDR3: TGCGCCAGCAGCCAATACGACAGCTCCTACAATGAGCAGTTCTTC.

The chain is built from TRBV9 and TRBJ2-3; D possibly corresponds to TRBD2 (6 bases). The germline V gene encodes CDR1 SGDLS and CDR2 YYNGEE. The CDR3 length is 15 residues. V lost 0 bases to trimming and J lost 0 bases, with 8 bases between them. CDR3 loop: CASSVEAGSTDTQYF. The CDR3, as DNA: TGTGCCAGCAGCGTAGAGGCGGGGAGCACAGATACGCAGTATTTT.

This clonotype came up many times. V is TRBV7-2 and J is TRBJ1-2, with D uncertain. Deletions cut 1 base from V and 4 bases from J, with 13 bases between. Per germline, CDR1 SGHTA and CDR2 FQGNSA. The CDR3 covers 15 residues. The CDR3 nucleotides are TGTGCCAGCAGCTTAGTTCCCCACAGTTTCTATGGCTACACCTTC. It codes for CASSLVPHSFYGYTF. The full variable domain, completed using reference TRBV7-2 and TRBJ1-2, is GAGVSQSPSNKVTEKGKDVELRCDPISGHTALYWYRQSLGQGLEFLIYFQGNSAPDKSGLPSDRFSAERTGGSVSTLTIQRTQQEDSAVYLCASSLVPHSFYGYTFGSGTRLTVV.

This clonotype has only a few counts. The chain joins TRBV6-1 to TRBJ1-1, with 8 positions matching TRBD1. Germline loops: CDR1 MNHNS, CDR2 SASEGT. Losses at the gene ends were 2 bases for V and 0 bases for J; bases not matched to a gene: 14. This CDR3 has 19 amino acids. CDR3 nucleotides: TGTGCCAGCAGTGAACGCTCTCGGGACAGGACGACCATGAACACTGAAGCTTTCTTT. Translated: CASSERSRDRTTMNTEAFF.

The V call is TRBV20-1, the J call TRBJ1-2, with TRBD1 matching over 7 bases. The CDR3 is 13 amino acids. Per the germline V gene, CDR1 is DFQATT and CDR2 is SNEGSKA (reference sequence). The V and J ends lost 3 bases and 5 bases, in that order; junction bases with no gene match: 6. The CDR3 loop is CSARGTEIYGYTF. DNA of the CDR3: TGCAGTGCTAGGGGGACAGAAATTTATGGCTACACCTTC.

The chain recombines TRBV4-2 with TRBJ2-1, with D possibly being TRBD1 (5 bases). CDR1 LGHNA and CDR2 YNFKEQ come from the germline V gene. The germline V and J ends were trimmed by 0 bases and 5 bases, with 11 bases remaining between them. The CDR3 totals 15 residues. In DNA, the CDR3 is TGTGCCAGCAGCCAAGAGCTTCGACAGCACAATGAGCAGTTCTTC. Translated: CASSQELRQHNEQFF.